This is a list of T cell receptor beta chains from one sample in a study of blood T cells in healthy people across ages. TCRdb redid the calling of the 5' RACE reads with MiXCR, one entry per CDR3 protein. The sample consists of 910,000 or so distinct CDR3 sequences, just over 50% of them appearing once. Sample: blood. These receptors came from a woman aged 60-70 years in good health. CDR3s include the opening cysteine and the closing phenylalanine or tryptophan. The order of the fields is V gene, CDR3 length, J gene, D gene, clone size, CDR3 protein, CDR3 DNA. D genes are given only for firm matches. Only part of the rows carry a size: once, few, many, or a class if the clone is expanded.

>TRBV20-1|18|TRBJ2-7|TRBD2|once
CSARESLTLAGGYYEQYF
TGCAGTGCTAGAGAGAGCCTTACCCTCGCGGGAGGGTACTACGAGCAGTACTTC
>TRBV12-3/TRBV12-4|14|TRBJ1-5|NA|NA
CASSLFDSNQPQHF
TGTGCCAGCAGTTTATTTGATAGCAATCAGCCCCAGCATTTT
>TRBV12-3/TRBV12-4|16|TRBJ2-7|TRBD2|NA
CASRPGLAGEGREQYF
TGTGCCAGCAGACCCGGACTAGCGGGAGAAGGACGCGAGCAGTACTTC
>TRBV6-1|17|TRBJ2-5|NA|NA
CAERQAHLGGYKETQYF
TGTGCCGAGAGGCAGGCCCACCTTGGGGGGTATAAAGAGACCCAGTACTTC
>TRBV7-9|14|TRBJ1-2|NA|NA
CASSLATGNYGYTF
TGTGCCAGCAGCTTAGCCACAGGGAACTATGGCTACACCTTC
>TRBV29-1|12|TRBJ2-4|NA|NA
CSGRGAKNIQYF
TGCAGCGGCAGAGGGGCCAAAAACATTCAGTACTTC
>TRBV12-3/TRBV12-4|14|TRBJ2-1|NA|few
CASSFYQLHNEQFF
TGTGCCAGCAGTTTCTATCAATTACACAATGAGCAGTTCTTC
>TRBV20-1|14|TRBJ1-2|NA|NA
CSARDLATNYGYTF
TGCAGTGCTAGAGATTTGGCCACGAACTATGGCTACACCTTC
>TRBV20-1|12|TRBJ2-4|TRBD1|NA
CSADGTANIRYF
TGCAGTGCCGACGGGACAGCAAACATTCGGTACTTC
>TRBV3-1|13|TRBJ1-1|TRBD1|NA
CASTQGMNTEAFF
TGTGCCAGCACACAGGGGATGAACACTGAAGCTTTCTTT
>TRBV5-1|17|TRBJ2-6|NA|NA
CASNLWLEISGANVLTF
TGCGCCAGCAACTTGTGGTTGGAGATCTCTGGGGCCAACGTCCTGACTTTC
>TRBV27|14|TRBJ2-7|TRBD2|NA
CASGIAGSSYEQYF
TGTGCCAGCGGCATAGCGGGGTCCTCCTACGAGCAGTACTTC
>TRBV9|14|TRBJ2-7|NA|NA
CASSVAPLSDEQYF
TGTGCCAGCAGCGTAGCCCCTTTATCGGATGAGCAGTACTTC
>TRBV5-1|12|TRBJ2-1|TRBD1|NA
CASSRDSDEQFF
TGCGCCAGCAGCAGGGACAGCGATGAGCAGTTCTTC
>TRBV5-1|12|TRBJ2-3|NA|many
CASSFLTDTQYF
TGTGCCAGCAGCTTCTTAACAGATACGCAGTATTTT
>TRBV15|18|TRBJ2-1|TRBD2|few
CATSPFTMTSGIYNEQFF
TGTGCCACCAGCCCCTTTACGATGACTAGCGGGATCTACAATGAGCAGTTCTTC
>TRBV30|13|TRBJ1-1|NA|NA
CAWNEGMNTEAFF
TGTGCCTGGAATGAGGGGATGAACACTGAAGCTTTCTTT
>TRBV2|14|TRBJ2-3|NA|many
CASSSSPSTDTQYF
TGTGCCAGCAGTTCCAGCCCTAGCACAGATACGCAGTATTTT
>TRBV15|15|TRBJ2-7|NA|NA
CATSRARGGLYEQYF
TGTGCCACCAGCAGAGCCAGGGGTGGACTCTACGAGCAGTACTTC
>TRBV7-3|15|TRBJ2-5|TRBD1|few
CASSFGGTGQETQYF
TGTGCCAGCAGCTTTGGGGGGACAGGACAAGAGACCCAGTACTTC
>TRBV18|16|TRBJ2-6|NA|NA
CASSPVPGGGANVLTF
TGTGCCAGCTCACCAGTCCCGGGTGGTGGGGCCAACGTCCTGACTTTC
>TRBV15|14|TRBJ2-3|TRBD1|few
CATSRERDRGSQYF
TGTGCCACCAGCAGAGAAAGGGACAGGGGATCGCAGTATTTT
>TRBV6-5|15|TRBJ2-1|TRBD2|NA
CASRRTSGKVNEQFF
TGTGCCAGCAGGCGGACTAGCGGGAAGGTCAATGAGCAGTTCTTC
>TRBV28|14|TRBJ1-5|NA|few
CASSESWDNQPQHF
TGTGCCAGCAGTGAAAGTTGGGACAATCAGCCCCAGCATTTT
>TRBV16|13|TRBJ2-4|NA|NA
CASSQSSGHIQYF
TGTGCCAGCAGCCAATCCTCGGGACACATTCAGTACTTC
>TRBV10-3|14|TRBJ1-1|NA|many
CAISESGRVTEAFF
TGTGCCATCAGTGAGTCGGGAAGAGTCACTGAAGCTTTCTTT
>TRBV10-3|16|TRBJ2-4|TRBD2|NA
CAIGGSGRAGGNIQYF
TGTGCCATCGGGGGTAGCGGGAGGGCCGGGGGAAACATTCAGTACTTC
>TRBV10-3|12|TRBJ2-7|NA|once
CAISGQQDEQYF
TGTGCCATCAGCGGACAGCAGGACGAGCAGTACTTC
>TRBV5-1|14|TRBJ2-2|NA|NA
CASTEGGNTGELFF
TGCGCCAGCACCGAGGGGGGGAACACCGGGGAGCTGTTTTTT
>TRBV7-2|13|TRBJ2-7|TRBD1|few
CASSLDRGIRLYF
TGTGCCAGCAGCTTGGACAGGGGAATTCGCCTGTACTTC
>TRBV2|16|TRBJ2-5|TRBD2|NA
CASRGGTAGVAETQYF
TGTGCCAGCAGGGGGGGAACAGCGGGAGTAGCAGAGACCCAGTACTTC
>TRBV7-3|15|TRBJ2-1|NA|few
CASSLIGAGASEQFF
TGTGCCAGCAGCTTAATAGGGGCCGGGGCGAGTGAGCAGTTCTTC
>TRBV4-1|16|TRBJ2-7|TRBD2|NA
CASSQLAGVETYEQYF
TGCGCCAGCAGCCAACTAGCGGGAGTTGAAACCTACGAGCAGTACTTC
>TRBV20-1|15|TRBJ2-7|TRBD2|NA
CSASRSPSGGYEQYF
TGCAGTGCTAGTCGTTCGCCTAGCGGGGGATACGAGCAGTACTTC
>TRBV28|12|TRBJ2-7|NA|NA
CASRGFPDEQYF
TGTGCCAGCAGAGGGTTCCCGGACGAGCAGTACTTC
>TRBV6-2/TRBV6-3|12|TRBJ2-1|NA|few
CASNRVGNEQFF
TGTGCCAGCAATCGAGTCGGCAATGAGCAGTTCTTC
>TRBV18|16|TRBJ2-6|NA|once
CASSLSKAPGANVLTF
TGTGCCAGCTCACTAAGTAAGGCTCCTGGGGCCAACGTCCTGACTTTC
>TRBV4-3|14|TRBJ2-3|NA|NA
CASSPRGVTDTQYF
TGCGCCAGCAGCCCCCGCGGAGTCACAGATACGCAGTATTTT
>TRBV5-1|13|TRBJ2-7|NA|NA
CASSLAGQNEQYF
TGCGCCAGCAGCTTGGCCGGCCAGAACGAGCAGTACTTC
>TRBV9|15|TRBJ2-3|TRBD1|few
CASSPHGQVPDTQYF
TGTGCCAGCAGCCCTCATGGACAGGTACCAGATACGCAGTATTTT
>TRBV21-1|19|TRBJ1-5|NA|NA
CASSNYRGTGGHSNQPRHF
TGTGCCAGCAGCAACTACAGAGGGACAGGGGGTCATAGCAATCAACCCCGGCATTTT
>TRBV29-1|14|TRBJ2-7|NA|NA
CSVRGGTATYEQYF
TGCAGCGTTCGTGGGGGGACGGCTACCTACGAGCAGTACTTC
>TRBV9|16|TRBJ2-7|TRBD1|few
CASSVDRGTGSYEQYF
TGTGCCAGCAGCGTAGATCGCGGGACAGGGAGCTACGAGCAGTACTTC
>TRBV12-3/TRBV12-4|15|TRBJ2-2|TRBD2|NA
CTSSMTSGRPGELFF
TGTACCAGCAGCATGACTAGCGGGAGACCCGGGGAGCTGTTTTTT
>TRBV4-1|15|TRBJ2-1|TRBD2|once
CASRILAGEFNEQFF
TGCGCCAGCCGAATCCTAGCGGGAGAGTTCAATGAGCAGTTCTTC
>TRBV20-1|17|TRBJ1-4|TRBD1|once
CSARDPRRQGPNEKLFF
TGCAGTGCTAGAGATCCTAGACGACAGGGCCCTAATGAAAAACTGTTTTTT
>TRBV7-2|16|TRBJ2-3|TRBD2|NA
CASSFLAGGSRDTQYF
TGTGCCAGCAGCTTCCTAGCGGGAGGGTCAAGAGATACGCAGTATTTT
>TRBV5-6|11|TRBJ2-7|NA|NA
CASSCAPGQYF
TGTGCCAGCAGCTGTGCTCCAGGGCAGTACTTC
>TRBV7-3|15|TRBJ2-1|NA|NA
CASSLRASSYNEQFF
TGTGCCAGCAGCTTACGGGCTAGCTCCTACAATGAGCAGTTCTTC
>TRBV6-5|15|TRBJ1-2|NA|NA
CASSYSGGLIYGYTF
TGTGCCAGCAGTTACTCGGGGGGGCTAATCTATGGCTACACCTTC
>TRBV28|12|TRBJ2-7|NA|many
CASQRGIDEQYF
TGTGCCAGCCAGAGGGGGATCGACGAGCAGTACTTC
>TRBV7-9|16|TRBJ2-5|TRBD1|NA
CASNSYSGTGAEEQYF
TGTGCCAGCAACTCATACTCCGGGACAGGGGCTGAAGAGCAGTACTTC
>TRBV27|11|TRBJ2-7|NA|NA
CASWRGSEQYF
TGTGCCAGCTGGAGAGGATCCGAGCAGTACTTC
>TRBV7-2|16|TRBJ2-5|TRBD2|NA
CASSLARAGGLGEQYF
TGTGCCAGCAGCTTAGCCAGGGCGGGAGGACTGGGGGAGCAGTACTTC
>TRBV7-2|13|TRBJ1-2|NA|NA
CASSRRRNYGYTF
TGTGCCAGCAGCCGCAGACGGAACTATGGCTACACCTTC
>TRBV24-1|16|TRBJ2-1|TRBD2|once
CATSSSRGVIINEQFF
TGTGCCACCAGCTCCTCCCGGGGGGTCATAATCAATGAGCAGTTCTTC
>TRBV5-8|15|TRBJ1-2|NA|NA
CASSRGRNRAWGYTF
TGTGCCAGCAGCCGGGGAAGGAACCGGGCCTGGGGCTACACCTTC
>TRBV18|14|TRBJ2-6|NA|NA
CASSPGYGANVLTF
TGTGCCAGCTCACCAGGGTACGGGGCCAACGTCCTGACTTTC